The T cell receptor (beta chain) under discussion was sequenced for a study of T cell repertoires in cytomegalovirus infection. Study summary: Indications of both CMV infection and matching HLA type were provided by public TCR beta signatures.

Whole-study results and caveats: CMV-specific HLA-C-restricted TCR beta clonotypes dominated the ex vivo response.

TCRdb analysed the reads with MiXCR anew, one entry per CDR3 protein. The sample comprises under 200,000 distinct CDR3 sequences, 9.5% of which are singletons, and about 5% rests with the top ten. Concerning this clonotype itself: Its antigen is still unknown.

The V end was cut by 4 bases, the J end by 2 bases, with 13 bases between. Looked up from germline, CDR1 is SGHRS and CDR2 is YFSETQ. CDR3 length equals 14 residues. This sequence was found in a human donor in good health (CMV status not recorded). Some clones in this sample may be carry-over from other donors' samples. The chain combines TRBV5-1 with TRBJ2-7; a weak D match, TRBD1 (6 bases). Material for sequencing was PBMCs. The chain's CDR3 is CASSPSTGTYEQYF. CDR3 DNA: TGCGCCAGCAGCCCCTCGACAGGTACCTACGAGCAGTACTTC.